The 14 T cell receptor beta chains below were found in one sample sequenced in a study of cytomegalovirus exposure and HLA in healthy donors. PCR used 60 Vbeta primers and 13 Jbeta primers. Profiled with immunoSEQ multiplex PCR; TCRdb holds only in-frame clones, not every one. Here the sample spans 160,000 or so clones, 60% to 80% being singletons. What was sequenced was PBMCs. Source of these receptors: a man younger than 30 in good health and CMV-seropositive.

This CDR3 reads CASSYLGNYGYTF. CDR3 sequence (DNA): TGTGCCAGCAGTTACCTCGGTAACTATGGCTACACCTTC. The chain employs TRBV6-6 and TRBJ1-2; D ambiguous. V dropped 2 bases and J dropped 1 base, with 5 bases sitting between them. There are 13 residues in the CDR3. Germline V gene sequence: CDR1 MNHNY, CDR2 SVGAGI (reference sequence).

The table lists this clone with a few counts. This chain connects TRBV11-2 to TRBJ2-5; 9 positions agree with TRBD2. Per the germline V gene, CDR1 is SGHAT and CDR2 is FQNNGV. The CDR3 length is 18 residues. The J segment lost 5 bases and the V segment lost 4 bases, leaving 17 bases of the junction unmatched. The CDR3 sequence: CASSSRLAAYDRAETQYF. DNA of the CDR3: TGTGCCAGCAGCTCCCGACTAGCGGCATACGACAGGGCGGAGACCCAGTACTTC.

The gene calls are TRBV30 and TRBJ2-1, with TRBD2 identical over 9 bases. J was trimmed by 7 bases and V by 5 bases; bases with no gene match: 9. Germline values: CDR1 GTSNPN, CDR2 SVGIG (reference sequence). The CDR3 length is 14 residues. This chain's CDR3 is CAWVPGGGVNEQFF. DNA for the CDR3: TGTGCCTGGGTACCTGGCGGGGGGGTAAATGAGCAGTTCTTC.

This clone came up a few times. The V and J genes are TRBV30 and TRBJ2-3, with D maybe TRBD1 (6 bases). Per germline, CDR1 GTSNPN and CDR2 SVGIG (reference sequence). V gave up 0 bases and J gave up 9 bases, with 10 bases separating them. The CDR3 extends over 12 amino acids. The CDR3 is CAWSVQGRTQYF. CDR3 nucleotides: TGTGCCTGGAGTGTACAGGGTCGGACGCAGTATTTT.

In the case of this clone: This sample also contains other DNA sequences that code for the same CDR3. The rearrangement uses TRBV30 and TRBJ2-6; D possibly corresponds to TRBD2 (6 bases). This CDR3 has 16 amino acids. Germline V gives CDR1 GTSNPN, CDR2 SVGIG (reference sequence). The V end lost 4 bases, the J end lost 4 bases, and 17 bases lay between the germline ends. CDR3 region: CAWINAAGRGANVLTF. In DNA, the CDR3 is TGTGCCTGGATAAATGCCGCGGGAAGGGGGGCCAACGTCCTGACTTTC.

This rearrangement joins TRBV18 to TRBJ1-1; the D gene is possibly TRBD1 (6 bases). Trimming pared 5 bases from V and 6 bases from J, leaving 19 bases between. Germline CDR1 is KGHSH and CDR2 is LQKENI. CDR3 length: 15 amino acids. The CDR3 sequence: CASSTRTGSAAEAFF. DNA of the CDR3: TGTGCCAGCTCAACTCGAACAGGGTCGGCGGCTGAAGCTTTCTTT.

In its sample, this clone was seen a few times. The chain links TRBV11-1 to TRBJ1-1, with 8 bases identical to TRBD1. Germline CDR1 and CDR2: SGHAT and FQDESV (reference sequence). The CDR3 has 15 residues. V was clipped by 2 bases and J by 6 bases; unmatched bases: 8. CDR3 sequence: CASSLLATGASEAFF. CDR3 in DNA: TGTGCCAGCAGCTTATTGGCGACAGGGGCATCTGAAGCTTTCTTT.

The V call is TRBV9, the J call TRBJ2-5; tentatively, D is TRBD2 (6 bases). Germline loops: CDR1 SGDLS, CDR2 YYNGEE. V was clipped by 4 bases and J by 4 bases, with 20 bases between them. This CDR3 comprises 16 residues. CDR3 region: CASSFSGRPGGETQYF. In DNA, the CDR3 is TGTGCCAGCAGCTTTAGCGGACGGCCCGGGGGAGAGACCCAGTACTTC. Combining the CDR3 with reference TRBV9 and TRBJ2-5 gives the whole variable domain DSGVTQTPKHLITATGQRVTLRCSPRSGDLSVYWYQQSLDQGLQFLIQYYNGEERAKGNILERFSAQQFPDLHSELNLSSLELGDSALYFCASSFSGRPGGETQYFGPGTRLLVL.

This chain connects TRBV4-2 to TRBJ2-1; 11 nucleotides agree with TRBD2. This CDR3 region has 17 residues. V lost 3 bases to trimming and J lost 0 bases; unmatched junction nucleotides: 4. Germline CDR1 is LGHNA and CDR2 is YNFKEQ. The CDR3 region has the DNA TGTGCCAGCAGCCATGATAGCGGGAGGGTCTCCTACAATGAGCAGTTCTTC. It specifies CASSHDSGRVSYNEQFF.

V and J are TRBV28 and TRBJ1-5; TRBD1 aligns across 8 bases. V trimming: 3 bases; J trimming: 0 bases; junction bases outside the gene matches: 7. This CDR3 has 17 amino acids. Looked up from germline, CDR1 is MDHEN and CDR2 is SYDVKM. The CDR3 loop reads CASSLGGGQDSNQPQHF. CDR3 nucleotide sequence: TGTGCCAGCAGTTTGGGAGGGGGACAGGATAGCAATCAGCCCCAGCATTTT.

DNA of the CDR3: TGCAGTGCTATGGGCTCCTACGAGCAGTACGTC. Amino acids: CSAMGSYEQYV. The chain has TRBV20-1 and TRBJ2-7; D ambiguous. Germline V gives CDR1 DFQATT, CDR2 SNEGSKA (reference sequence). CDR3 length: 11 amino acids. The V end was cut by 4 bases, the J end by 0 bases, with 4 bases between.

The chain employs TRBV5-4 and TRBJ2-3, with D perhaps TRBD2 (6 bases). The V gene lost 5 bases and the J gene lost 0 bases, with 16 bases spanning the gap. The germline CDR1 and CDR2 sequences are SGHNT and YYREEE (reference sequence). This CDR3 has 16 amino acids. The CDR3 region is CASSEDYSTSTDTQYF. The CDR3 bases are TGTGCCAGCAGTGAGGACTACTCCACTAGCACAGATACGCAGTATTTT.

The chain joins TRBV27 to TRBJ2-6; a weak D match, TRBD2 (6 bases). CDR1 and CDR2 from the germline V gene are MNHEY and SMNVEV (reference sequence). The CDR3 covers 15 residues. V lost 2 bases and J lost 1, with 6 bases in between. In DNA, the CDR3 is TGTGCCAGCAGTTTAGCGGGGTCTGGGGCCAACGTCCTGACTTTC. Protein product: CASSLAGSGANVLTF.

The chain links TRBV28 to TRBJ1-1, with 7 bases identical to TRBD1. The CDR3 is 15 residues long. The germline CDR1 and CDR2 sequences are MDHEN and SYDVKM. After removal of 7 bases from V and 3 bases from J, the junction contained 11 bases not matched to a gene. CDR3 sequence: CASNLAGGYDTEAFF. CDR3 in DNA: TGTGCCAGCAACCTGGCAGGGGGTTACGACACTGAAGCTTTCTTT.